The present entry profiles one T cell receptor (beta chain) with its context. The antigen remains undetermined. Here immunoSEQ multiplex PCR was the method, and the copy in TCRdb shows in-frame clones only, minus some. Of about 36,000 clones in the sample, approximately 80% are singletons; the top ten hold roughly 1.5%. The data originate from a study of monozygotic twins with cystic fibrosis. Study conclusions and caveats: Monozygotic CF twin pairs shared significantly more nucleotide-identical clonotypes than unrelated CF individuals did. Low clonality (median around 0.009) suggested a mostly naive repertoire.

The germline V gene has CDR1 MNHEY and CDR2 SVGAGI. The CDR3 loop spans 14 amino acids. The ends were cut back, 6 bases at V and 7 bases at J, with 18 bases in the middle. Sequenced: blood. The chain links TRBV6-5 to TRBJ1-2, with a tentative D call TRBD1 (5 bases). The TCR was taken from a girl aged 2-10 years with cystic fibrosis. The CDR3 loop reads CASSHPSGRGGYTF. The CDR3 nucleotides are TGTGCCAGCAGCCACCCCTCGGGGAGGGGTGGCTACACCTTC.